The entry below describes one TCR beta chain. The CDR3 is 19 residues long. Trimming took 10 bases from V and 0 from J; bases not matched to a gene: 15. Germline assignment: CDR1 SNHLY and CDR2 FYNNEI. This entry belongs to a study of T cell changes during pregnancy in multiple sclerosis. Data came from immunoSEQ multiplex PCR; TCRdb stores just in-frame clones and leaves some out. The sample lists approximately 83,000 clones; about 94% were seen once. This chain uses TRBV2 with TRBJ2-1; 13 bases are shared with TRBD2. The origin of this receptor is a female donor with multiple sclerosis, enrolled in a pregnancy study. The material sequenced was peripheral blood, taken in the third trimester of pregnancy. CDR3: CATLEGTSGRAGSYNEQFF. CDR3 DNA: TGTGCCACCCTCGAGGGAACTAGCGGGAGGGCCGGCTCCTACAATGAGCAGTTCTTC.